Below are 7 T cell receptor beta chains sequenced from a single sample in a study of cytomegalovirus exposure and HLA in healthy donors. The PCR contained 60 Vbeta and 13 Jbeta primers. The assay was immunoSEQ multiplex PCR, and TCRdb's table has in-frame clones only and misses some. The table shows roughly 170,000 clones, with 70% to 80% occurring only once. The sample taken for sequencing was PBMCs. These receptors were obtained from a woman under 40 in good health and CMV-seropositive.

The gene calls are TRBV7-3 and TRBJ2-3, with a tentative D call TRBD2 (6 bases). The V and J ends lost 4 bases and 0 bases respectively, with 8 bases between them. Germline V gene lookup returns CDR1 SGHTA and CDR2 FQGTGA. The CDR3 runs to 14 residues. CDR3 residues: CASSSLASTDTQYF. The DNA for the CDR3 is TGTGCCAGCAGCTCCCTAGCGAGCACAGATACGCAGTATTTT. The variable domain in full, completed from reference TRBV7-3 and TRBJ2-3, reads GAGVSQTPSNKVTEKGKYVELRCDPISGHTALYWYRQSLGQGPEFLIYFQGTGAADDSGLPNDRFFAVRPEGSVSTLKIQRTERGDSAVYLCASSSLASTDTQYFGPGTRLTVL.

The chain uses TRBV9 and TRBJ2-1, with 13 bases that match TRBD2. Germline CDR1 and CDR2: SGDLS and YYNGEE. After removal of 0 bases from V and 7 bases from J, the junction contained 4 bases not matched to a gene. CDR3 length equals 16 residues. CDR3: CASSVGGLAGVNEQFF. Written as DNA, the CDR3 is TGTGCCAGCAGCGTAGGAGGACTAGCGGGAGTTAATGAGCAGTTCTTC.

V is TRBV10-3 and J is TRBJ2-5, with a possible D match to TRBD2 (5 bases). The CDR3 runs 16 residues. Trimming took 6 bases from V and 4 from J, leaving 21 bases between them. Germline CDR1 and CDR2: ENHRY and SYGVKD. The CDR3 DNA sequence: TGTGCCATCAGGAAATCGGCAATCCCCGAGGGAGAGACCCAGTACTTC. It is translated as CAIRKSAIPEGETQYF.

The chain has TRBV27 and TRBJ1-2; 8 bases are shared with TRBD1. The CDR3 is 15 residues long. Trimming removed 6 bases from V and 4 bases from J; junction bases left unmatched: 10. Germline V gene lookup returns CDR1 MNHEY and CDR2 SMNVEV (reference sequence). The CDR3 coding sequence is TGTGCCAGCAGGGGGATGGGACAGGAACTCTATGGCTACACCTTC. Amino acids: CASRGMGQELYGYTF.

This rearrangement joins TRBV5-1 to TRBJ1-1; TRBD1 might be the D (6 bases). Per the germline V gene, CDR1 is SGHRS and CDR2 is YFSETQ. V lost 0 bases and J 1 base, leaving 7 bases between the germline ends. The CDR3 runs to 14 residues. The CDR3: CASSLEGQNTEAFF. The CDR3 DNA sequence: TGCGCCAGCAGCTTGGAGGGACAGAACACTGAAGCTTTCTTT.

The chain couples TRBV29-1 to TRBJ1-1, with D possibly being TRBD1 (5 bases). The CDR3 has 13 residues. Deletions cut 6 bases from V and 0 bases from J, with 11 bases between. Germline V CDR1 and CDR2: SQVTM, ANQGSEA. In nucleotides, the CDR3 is TGCAGCGTCACAGGACGGTTGAACACTGAAGCTTTCTTT. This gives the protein CSVTGRLNTEAFF.

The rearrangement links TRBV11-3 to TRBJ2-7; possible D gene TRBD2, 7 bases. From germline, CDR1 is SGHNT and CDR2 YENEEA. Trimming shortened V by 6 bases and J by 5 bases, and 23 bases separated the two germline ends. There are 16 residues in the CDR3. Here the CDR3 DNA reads TGTGCCAGCAGGAGCAAAAGGGAGGGGGAGGTAGACGAGCAGTACTTC. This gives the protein CASRSKREGEVDEQYF.